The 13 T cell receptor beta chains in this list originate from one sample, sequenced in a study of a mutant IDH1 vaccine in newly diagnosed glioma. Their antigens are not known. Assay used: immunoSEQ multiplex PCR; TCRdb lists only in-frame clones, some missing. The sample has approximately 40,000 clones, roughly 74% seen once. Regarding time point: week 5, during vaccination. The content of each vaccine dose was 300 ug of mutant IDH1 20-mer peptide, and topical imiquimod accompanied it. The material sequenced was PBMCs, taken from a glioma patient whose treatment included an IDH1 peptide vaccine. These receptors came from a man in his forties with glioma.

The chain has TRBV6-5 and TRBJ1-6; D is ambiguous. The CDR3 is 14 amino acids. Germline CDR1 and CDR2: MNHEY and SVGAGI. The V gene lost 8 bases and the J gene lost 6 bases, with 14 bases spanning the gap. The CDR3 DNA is TGTGCCAGCGGCCAGGTGTTCACTAATTCACCCCTCCACTTT. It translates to CASGQVFTNSPLHF.

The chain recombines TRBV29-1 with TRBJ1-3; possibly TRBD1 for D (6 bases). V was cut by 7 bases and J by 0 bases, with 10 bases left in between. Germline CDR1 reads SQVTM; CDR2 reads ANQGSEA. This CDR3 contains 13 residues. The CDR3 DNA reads TGCAGCGGAAGGGGGATCTCTGGAAACACCATATATTTT. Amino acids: CSGRGISGNTIYF.

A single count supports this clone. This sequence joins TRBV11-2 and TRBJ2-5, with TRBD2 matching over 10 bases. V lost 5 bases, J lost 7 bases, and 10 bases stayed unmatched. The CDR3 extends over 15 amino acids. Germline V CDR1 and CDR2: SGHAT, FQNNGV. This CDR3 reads CASSPTSGPLATQYF. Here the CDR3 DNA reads TGTGCCAGCAGCCCGACTAGCGGGCCGCTGGCGACCCAGTACTTC.

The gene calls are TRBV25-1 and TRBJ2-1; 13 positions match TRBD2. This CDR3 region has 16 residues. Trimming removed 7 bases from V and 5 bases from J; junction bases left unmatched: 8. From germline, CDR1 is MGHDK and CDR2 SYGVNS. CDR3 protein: CASIGPLAGGNNEQFF. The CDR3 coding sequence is TGTGCCAGCATCGGACCACTAGCGGGGGGGAACAATGAGCAGTTCTTC. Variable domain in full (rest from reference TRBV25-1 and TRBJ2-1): EADIYQTPRYLVIGTGKKITLECSQTMGHDKMYWYQQDPGMELHLIHYSYGVNSTEKGDLSSESTVSRIRTEHFPLTLESARPSHTSQYLCASIGPLAGGNNEQFFGPGTRLTVL.

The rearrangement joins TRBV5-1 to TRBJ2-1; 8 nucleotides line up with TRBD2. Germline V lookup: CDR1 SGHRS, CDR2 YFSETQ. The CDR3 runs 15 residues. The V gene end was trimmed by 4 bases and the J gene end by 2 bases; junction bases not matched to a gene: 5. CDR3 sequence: CASSLRGATYNEQFF. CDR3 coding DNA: TGCGCCAGCAGCCTGCGGGGGGCTACCTACAATGAGCAGTTCTTC.

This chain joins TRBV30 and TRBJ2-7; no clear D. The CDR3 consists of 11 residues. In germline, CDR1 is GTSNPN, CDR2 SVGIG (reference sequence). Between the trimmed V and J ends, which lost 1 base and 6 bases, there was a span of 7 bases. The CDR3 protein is CAWSDSTEQYF. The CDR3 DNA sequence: TGTGCCTGGAGTGACTCGACCGAGCAGTACTTC.

The CDR3 bases are TGTGCCTGGAGTGCCCCGACAGGGAGCAATCAGCCCCAGCATTTT. Its protein product is CAWSAPTGSNQPQHF. The genes are TRBV30 and TRBJ1-5; 7 bases are shared with TRBD1. Losses at the gene ends were 1 base for V and 1 base for J; bases not matched to a gene: 4. There are 15 residues in the CDR3. Germline CDR1 reads GTSNPN; CDR2 reads SVGIG (reference sequence).

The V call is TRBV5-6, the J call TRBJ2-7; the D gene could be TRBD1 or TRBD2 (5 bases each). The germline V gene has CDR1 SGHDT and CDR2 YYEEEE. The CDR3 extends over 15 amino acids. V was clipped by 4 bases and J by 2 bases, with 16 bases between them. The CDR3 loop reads CASSPPLGVTYEQYF. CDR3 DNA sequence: TGTGCCAGCAGCCCCCCCCTGGGGGTCACCTACGAGCAGTACTTC.

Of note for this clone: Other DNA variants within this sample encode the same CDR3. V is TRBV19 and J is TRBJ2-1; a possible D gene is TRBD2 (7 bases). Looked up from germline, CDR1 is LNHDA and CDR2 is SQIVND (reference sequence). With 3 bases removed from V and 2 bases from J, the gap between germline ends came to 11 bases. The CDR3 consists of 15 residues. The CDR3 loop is CASSIGGGAYNEQFF. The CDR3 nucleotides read TGTGCCAGTAGTATCGGAGGGGGGGCCTACAATGAGCAGTTCTTC.

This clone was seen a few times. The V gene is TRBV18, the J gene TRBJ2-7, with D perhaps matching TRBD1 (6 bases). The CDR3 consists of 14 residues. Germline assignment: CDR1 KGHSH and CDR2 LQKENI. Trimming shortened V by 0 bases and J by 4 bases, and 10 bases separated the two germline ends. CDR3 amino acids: CASSPPGARYEQYF. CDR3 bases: TGTGCCAGCTCACCACCGGGGGCTCGGTACGAGCAGTACTTC. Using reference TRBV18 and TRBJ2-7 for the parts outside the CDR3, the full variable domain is NAGVMQNPRHLVRRRGQEARLRCSPMKGHSHVYWYRQLPEEGLKFMVYLQKENIIDESGMPKERFSAEFPKEGPSILRIQQVVRGDSAAYFCASSPPGARYEQYFGPGTRLTVT.

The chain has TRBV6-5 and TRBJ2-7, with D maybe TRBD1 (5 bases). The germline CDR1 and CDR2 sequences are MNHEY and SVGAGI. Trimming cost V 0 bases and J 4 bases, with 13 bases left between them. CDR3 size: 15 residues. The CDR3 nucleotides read TGTGCCAGCAGTTACTCGAGGCAGGGTGGATACGAGCAGTACTTC. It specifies CASSYSRQGGYEQYF.

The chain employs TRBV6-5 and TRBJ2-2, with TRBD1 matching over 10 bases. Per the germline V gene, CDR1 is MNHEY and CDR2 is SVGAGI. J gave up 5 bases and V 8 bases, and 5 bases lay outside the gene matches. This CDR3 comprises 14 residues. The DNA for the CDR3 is TGTGCCAGCTTCGGACAGGGGGAGACCGGGGAGCTGTTTTTT. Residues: CASFGQGETGELFF.

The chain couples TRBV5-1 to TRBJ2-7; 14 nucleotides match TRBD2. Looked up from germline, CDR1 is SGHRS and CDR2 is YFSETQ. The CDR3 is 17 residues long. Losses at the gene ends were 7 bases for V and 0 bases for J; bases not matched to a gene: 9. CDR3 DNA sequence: TGCGCCAGCGGCCGGACTAGCGGGGGGTTAAGCTCCTACGAGCAGTACTTC. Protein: CASGRTSGGLSSYEQYF.